This passage covers 5 T cell receptor beta chains from one sample sequenced in a study of beta chain features in type 1 diabetes. Overall study results and limits: There was a moderate but significant shortening of TCRB CDR3s in all four CD4+ subsets of Type 1 diabetes patients.

The whole isolated RNA underwent reverse transcription, so sequencing captured expressed TCRB transcripts. Libraries were prepared by immunoSEQ multiplex PCR; TCRdb keeps only in-frame clonotypes and omits some of them. The sample includes 120,000 or so clones, about 17% of them seen just once. The antigens for these receptors are not known. Source material: central memory CD4+ T cells from blood. The receptors were sampled from a man aged 25-45 years with type 1 diabetes.

There are a few counts of this clone. This chain connects TRBV29-1 to TRBJ2-2; 7 bases align to TRBD1. CDR1 is SQVTM and CDR2 is ANQGSEA in the germline V gene. J gave up 0 bases and V 6 bases, and 7 bases lay outside the gene matches. The CDR3 sequence is 15 residues long. CDR3 loop: CSVRPDRANTGELFF. CDR3 nucleotide sequence: TGCAGCGTGCGACCCGACAGGGCGAACACCGGGGAGCTGTTTTTT.

The chain has TRBV6-6 and TRBJ1-6; no firm D call. The germline gives CDR1 MNHNY, CDR2 SVGAGI (reference sequence). Trimming removed 4 bases at V and 7 bases at J, with 11 bases between. This CDR3 is 14 amino acids long. CDR3 sequence: CASSSAGWNSPLHF. CDR3 nucleotide sequence: TGTGCCAGCAGTTCCGCGGGGTGGAATTCACCCCTCCACTTT.

This chain connects TRBV6-5 to TRBJ2-7; TRBD1 agrees at 9 bases. The length of the CDR3 is 13 residues. With 6 bases clipped from V and 7 bases from J, the junction kept 7 bases outside the gene matches. Germline V lookup: CDR1 MNHEY, CDR2 SVGAGI. CDR3 coding DNA: TGTGCCAGCAGAGACAGGGGGTTCGGGGAGCAGTACTTC. Its protein product is CASRDRGFGEQYF.

A note on this clone: Since a much larger clone is just one base distant, this may be a read error. The sample holds other DNA sequences that translate to the same CDR3. V is TRBV2 and J is TRBJ2-5, with no clear D. CDR3 length: 14 residues. CDR1 is SNHLY, CDR2 FYNNEI, per germline. Deletions cut 1 base from V and 2 bases from J, with 8 bases between. The CDR3 DNA follows: TGTGCCAGCAGTGAAGTGATGGGGCAAGAGACCCAGTACTTC. Protein: CASSEVMGQETQYF. The complete variable domain, with remaining parts taken from reference TRBV2 and TRBJ2-5, reads EPEVTQTPSHQVTQMGQEVILRCVPISNHLYFYWYRQILGQKVEFLVSFYNNEISEKSEIFDDQFSVERPDGSNFTLKIRSTKLEDSAMYFCASSEVMGQETQYFGPGTRLLVL.

The V call is TRBV15, the J call TRBJ2-5, with D tentatively TRBD2 (7 bases). V was cut by 5 bases and J by 5 bases, with 15 bases left in between. This CDR3 comprises 14 residues. Germline V gene sequence: CDR1 LNHNV, CDR2 YYDKDF (reference sequence). CDR3 protein: CATSLRGAGETQYF. The CDR3 nucleotides are TGTGCCACCAGCCTACGGGGGGCCGGTGAGACCCAGTACTTC.